The clone carrying this T cell receptor beta chain was observed at least ten times. Noted time point: newly diagnosed GD, antithyroid drugs for less than 3 months. RNA isolated from PBMCs was used to make the TCR library. Germline CDR1 SGHRS, CDR2 YFSETQ. The J segment lost 6 bases and the V segment lost 2 bases, leaving 4 bases of the junction unmatched. CDR3 length: 15 residues. HTBI primers from iRepertoire and Arm-PCR of CDR3 regions yielded the TCR beta libraries. TCRdb called the multiplex PCR reads again in MiXCR, with one record for every CDR3 protein. The sample lists hundreds of thousands of distinct CDR3 sequences, about 16% occurring once. This specimen belongs to a study of regulatory T cells in long-lasting Graves disease. In addition, the sample was reused for a study of T cells in Graves' hyperthyroidism and ophthalmopathy.

The TCR was taken from a man aged 18-30 years with Graves disease. This specimen was peripheral blood mononuclear cells (PBMCs), taken at new diagnosis, from a patient treated with antithyroid drugs. The chain combines TRBV5-1 with TRBJ2-1, with 11 bases fitting TRBD1. The CDR3 loop reads CASSLPGQGGNEQFF. Written as DNA, the CDR3 is TGCGCCAGCAGCTTACCGGGACAGGGGGGCAATGAGCAGTTCTTC. The full variable domain, its missing parts supplied by reference TRBV5-1 and TRBJ2-1, is KAGVTQTPRYLIKTRGQQVTLSCSPISGHRSVSWYQQTPGQGLQFLFEYFSETQRNKGNFPGRFSGRQFSNSRSEMNVSTLELGDSALYLCASSLPGQGGNEQFFGPGTRLTVL.